This T cell receptor (beta chain) was sequenced during a study of T cells in Graves' hyperthyroidism and ophthalmopathy. On the study more broadly: Peripheral blood was taken when the disease was first diagnosed, before any treatment began. Study-wide points: In the blood, most expanded thyroid clonotypes above 0.001 appeared as well.

This clonotype came up a few times. The antigen remains unidentified. RNA transcripts yielded amplified TCR beta CDR3 regions. The HTBI set primed first-round TCR CDR3 RT-PCR. TCRdb re-called the multiplex PCR reads with MiXCR, one entry per CDR3 protein. The top ten clones hold more than 3% of a sample with about 610,000 distinct CDR3 sequences, more than 15% of them seen once. Each diagnosis was grounded in clinical symptoms, serum thyroxine and TRAb, thyroid ultrasound, and orbital computed tomography. The CDR3 has 17 amino acids. Per germline, CDR1 LNHNV and CDR2 YYDKDF (reference sequence). Trimming took 4 bases from V and 6 from J, leaving 19 bases between them.

This chain uses TRBV15 with TRBJ1-6; tentative D call: TRBD1 (6 bases). Sequenced sample: blood. The source of this sequence is a woman aged 40 to 49 with Graves' ophthalmopathy. The DNA of the CDR3 is TGTGCCACCAGCAAAGGGGGTAGGGGGGATCTTAATTCACCCCTCCACTTT. This codes for CATSKGGRGDLNSPLHF.